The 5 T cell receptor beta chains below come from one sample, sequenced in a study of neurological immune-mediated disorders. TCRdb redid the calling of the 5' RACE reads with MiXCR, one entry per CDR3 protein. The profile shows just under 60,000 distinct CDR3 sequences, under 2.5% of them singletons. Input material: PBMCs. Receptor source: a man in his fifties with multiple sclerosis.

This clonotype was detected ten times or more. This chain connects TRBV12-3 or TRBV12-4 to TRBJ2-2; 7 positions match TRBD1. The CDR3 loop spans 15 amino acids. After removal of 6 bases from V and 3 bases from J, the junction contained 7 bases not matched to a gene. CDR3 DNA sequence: TGTGCCAGCAGCTGGACAGGCAGGGACACCGGGGAGCTGTTTTTT. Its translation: CASSWTGRDTGELFF.

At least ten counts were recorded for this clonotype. CDR3 in amino acids: CASSEGAIRPYEQYF. CDR3 coding DNA: TGTGCCAGCAGCGAGGGGGCCATACGTCCCTACGAGCAGTACTTC. This chain links TRBV9 with TRBJ2-7; 7 positions agree with TRBD1. The trim removed 3 bases at V and 2 bases at J, leaving 8 bases unmatched. This CDR3 is built from 15 residues. Germline assignment: CDR1 SGDLS and CDR2 YYNGEE.

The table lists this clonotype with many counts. The CDR3 protein is CASSLVGPNYGYTF. In DNA, the CDR3 is TGTGCCAGCAGCTTAGTAGGACCTAATTACGGCTACACCTTC. The rearrangement uses TRBV7-2 and TRBJ1-2; D gene unclear. There are 14 residues in the CDR3. V dropped 1 base and J dropped 8 bases, with 14 bases sitting between them. Germline V gives CDR1 SGHTA, CDR2 FQGNSA.

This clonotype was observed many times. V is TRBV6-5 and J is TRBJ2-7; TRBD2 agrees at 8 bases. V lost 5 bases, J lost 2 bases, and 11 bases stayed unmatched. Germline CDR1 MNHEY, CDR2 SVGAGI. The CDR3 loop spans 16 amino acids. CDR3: CASSAGGGQSTYEQYF. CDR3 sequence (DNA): TGTGCCAGCAGTGCGGGGGGCGGACAGTCGACCTACGAGCAGTACTTC.

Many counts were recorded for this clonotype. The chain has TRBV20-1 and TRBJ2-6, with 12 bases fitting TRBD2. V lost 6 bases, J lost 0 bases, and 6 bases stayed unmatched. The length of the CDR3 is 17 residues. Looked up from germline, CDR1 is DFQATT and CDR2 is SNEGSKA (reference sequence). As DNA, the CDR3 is TGCAGTGCGAGAACTAGCGGGGGGCACTCTGGGGCCAACGTCCTGACTTTC. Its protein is CSARTSGGHSGANVLTF.